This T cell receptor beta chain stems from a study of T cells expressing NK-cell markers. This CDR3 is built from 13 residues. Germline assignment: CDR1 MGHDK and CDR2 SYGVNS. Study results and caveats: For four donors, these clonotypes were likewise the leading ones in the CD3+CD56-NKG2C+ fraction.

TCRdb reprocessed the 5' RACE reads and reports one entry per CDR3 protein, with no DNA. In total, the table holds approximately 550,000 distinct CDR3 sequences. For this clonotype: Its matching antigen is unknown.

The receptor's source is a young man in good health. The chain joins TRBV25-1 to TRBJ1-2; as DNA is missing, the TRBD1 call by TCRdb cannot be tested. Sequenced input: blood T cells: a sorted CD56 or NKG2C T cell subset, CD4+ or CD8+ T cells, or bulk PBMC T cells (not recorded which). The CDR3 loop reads CASSDPGVYGYTF.